A single sample is the source of the 11 T cell receptor beta chains below, sequenced in a study of cytomegalovirus exposure and HLA in healthy donors. 60 Vbeta and 13 Jbeta primers were used in PCR. This table comes from immunoSEQ multiplex PCR, and its TCRdb copy is limited to in-frame clones, with some not included. Of more than 85,000 clones detected, under 75% appear once; the ten largest clones hold approximately 1.1%. What was sequenced was PBMCs. These receptors were collected from a female donor in good health and CMV-seronegative.

V and J are TRBV15 and TRBJ2-5; TRBD1 matches at 7 bases. The CDR3 has 14 residues. V shed 6 bases, J shed 4 bases, and the junction held 8 bases outside the gene matches. Germline V gives CDR1 LNHNV, CDR2 YYDKDF (reference sequence). The CDR3 region has the DNA TGTGCCACCAGGGACAGGTTTAGAGCAGAGACCCAGTACTTC. Protein sequence: CATRDRFRAETQYF.

This chain joins TRBV5-1 and TRBJ1-2; 10 positions match TRBD1. Germline V gene data show CDR1 as SGHRS and CDR2 as YFSETQ. The CDR3 has 15 residues. J was trimmed by 4 bases and V by 3 bases; bases with no gene match: 6. The CDR3 bases are TGCGCCAGCAGCTCGCCGACAGGGGGCTTCTATGGCTACACCTTC. Translation: CASSSPTGGFYGYTF.

This chain connects TRBV25-1 to TRBJ2-3, with TRBD2 matching over 9 bases. The CDR3 has 17 residues. Per the germline V gene, CDR1 is MGHDK and CDR2 is SYGVNS. The J segment lost 0 bases and the V segment lost 0 bases, leaving 4 bases of the junction unmatched. Here the CDR3 DNA reads TGTGCCAGCAGTGAATATATTAGCGGGGGTAGCACAGATACGCAGTATTTT. This encodes CASSEYISGGSTDTQYF.

In regard to this clone: Other DNA sequences within the sample encode an identical CDR3. V and J are TRBV28 and TRBJ2-5; no clear D gene. The CDR3 extends over 11 amino acids. V was clipped by 3 bases and J by 5 bases, with 4 bases between them. Germline lookup yields CDR1 MDHEN and CDR2 SYDVKM. CDR3 nucleotide sequence: TGTGCCAGCAGTTTTCTCGAGACCCAGTACTTC. The encoded protein is CASSFLETQYF.

A note on this clone: Additional DNA sequences in this sample encode the identical CDR3. The chain combines TRBV28 with TRBJ2-2, with a possible D match to TRBD1 (5 bases). The CDR3 consists of 14 residues. The V end lost 2 bases, the J end lost 5 bases, and 9 bases lay between the germline ends. Germline V gives CDR1 MDHEN, CDR2 SYDVKM. CDR3 coding DNA: TGTGCCAGCAGTTTACGCAGGGATACCGGGGAGCTGTTTTTT. This encodes CASSLRRDTGELFF.

The V and J genes are TRBV2 and TRBJ1-1; tentative D call: TRBD1 (6 bases). V was trimmed by 8 bases and J by 0 bases, leaving 13 bases between them. CDR1 SNHLY and CDR2 FYNNEI come from the germline V gene. The CDR3 extends over 14 amino acids. The chain's CDR3 is CASLHRELNTEAFF. In nucleotides, the CDR3 is TGTGCCAGCCTTCACAGGGAATTGAACACTGAAGCTTTCTTT.

CDR3 sequence reads: CASSPPGASGGLNTGELFF. CDR3 in DNA: TGTGCCAGCTCACCACCGGGGGCTAGCGGGGGCCTGAACACCGGGGAGCTGTTTTTT. V gene TRBV18 combines with J gene TRBJ2-2, with 10 bases that match TRBD2. The CDR3 loop spans 19 amino acids. After removal of 0 bases from V and 1 base from J, the junction contained 8 bases not matched to a gene. The V gene's germline CDR1 is KGHSH and CDR2 LQKENI. The full variable domain, with the rest looked up from reference TRBV18 and TRBJ2-2, is NAGVMQNPRHLVRRRGQEARLRCSPMKGHSHVYWYRQLPEEGLKFMVYLQKENIIDESGMPKERFSAEFPKEGPSILRIQQVVRGDSAAYFCASSPPGASGGLNTGELFFGEGSRLTVL.

The J gene is TRBJ2-1, the V gene TRBV5-4; 9 nucleotides align to TRBD2. CDR1 and CDR2 from the germline V gene are SGHNT and YYREEE (reference sequence). With V trimmed by 0 bases and J by 2 bases, 6 bases remained unmatched. The CDR3 spans 17 residues. The CDR3 protein is CASSLALTSGTYNEQFF. Here the CDR3 DNA reads TGTGCCAGCAGCTTGGCCCTGACTAGCGGTACCTACAATGAGCAGTTCTTC.

The gene calls are TRBV19 and TRBJ2-5, with D perhaps matching TRBD2 (6 bases). There are 14 residues in the CDR3. V was shortened by 6 bases and J by 5 bases, with 16 bases between the two germline ends. From germline, CDR1 is LNHDA and CDR2 SQIVND (reference sequence). For the CDR3, the DNA is TGTGCCAGTAGGCCGGAGGGCGGATGGGAGACCCAGTACTTC. Amino acid sequence: CASRPEGGWETQYF.

This chain links TRBV4-1 with TRBJ1-3, with D unclear. The germline V gene encodes CDR1 MGHRA and CDR2 YSYEKL. The CDR3 contains 14 residues. Trimming left V 6 bases short and J 0 bases short, with 9 bases between. CDR3 sequence reads: CASRSESSGNTIYF. The CDR3 DNA follows: TGCGCCAGCAGGAGTGAGAGCTCTGGAAACACCATATATTTT.

The DNA for the CDR3 is TGTGCCAGCAGTTACTTGTCCAGAAGCAATCAGCCCCAGCATTTT. Translating gives CASSYLSRSNQPQHF. This chain connects TRBV6-6 to TRBJ1-5; no clear D. In germline, CDR1 is MNHNY, CDR2 SVGAGI (reference sequence). This CDR3 spans 15 amino acids. The V gene lost 1 base and the J gene lost 1 base, with 8 bases spanning the gap.